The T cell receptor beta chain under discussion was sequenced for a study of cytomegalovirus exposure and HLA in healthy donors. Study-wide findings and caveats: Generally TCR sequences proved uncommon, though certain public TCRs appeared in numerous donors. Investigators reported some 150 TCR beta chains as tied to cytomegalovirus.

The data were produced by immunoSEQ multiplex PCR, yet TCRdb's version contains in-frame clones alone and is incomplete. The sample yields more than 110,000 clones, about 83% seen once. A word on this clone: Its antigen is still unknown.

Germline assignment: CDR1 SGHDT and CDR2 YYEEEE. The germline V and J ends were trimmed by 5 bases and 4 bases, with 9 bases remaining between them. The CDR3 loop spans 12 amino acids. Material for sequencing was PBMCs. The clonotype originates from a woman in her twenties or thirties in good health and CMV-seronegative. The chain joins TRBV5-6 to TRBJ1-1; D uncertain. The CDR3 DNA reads TGTGCCAGCAGTCGAAGTAGCACTGAAGCTTTCTTT. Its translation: CASSRSSTEAFF.